This T cell receptor (beta chain) was recovered during a study of blood T cell repertoires in COVID-19. The V gene's germline CDR1 is MNHEY and CDR2 SVGEGT. V was trimmed by 0 bases and J by 6 bases, leaving 9 bases between them. This CDR3 contains 14 residues. Only in-frame clones appear in the TCRdb table, and some are missing; sequencing was by immunoSEQ multiplex PCR. The sample has roughly 500,000 clones, 70% to 90% seen once. Assignments of participants to cohorts depended upon their own reported clinical history. The genes are TRBV6-2 or TRBV6-3 and TRBJ1-5; a possible D gene is TRBD1 (6 bases). The sample taken for sequencing was PBMCs or T cells enriched from blood (not recorded which). This receptor was identified in a woman between 35 and 50 years old who had recovered from COVID-19. The CDR3 DNA reads as TGTGCCAGCAGTTACTCGTCAGGGGCTCAGCCCCAGCATTTT. Translation gives CASSYSSGAQPQHF.